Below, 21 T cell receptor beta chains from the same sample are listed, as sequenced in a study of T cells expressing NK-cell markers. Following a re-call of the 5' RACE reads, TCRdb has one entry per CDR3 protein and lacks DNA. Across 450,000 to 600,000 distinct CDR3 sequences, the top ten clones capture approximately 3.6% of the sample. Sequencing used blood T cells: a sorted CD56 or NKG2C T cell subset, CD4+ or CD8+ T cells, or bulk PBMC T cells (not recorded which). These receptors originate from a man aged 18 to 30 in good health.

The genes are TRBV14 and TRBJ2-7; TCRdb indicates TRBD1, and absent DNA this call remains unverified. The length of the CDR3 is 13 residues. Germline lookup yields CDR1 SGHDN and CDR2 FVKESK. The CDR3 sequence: CASSIQGRGEQYF. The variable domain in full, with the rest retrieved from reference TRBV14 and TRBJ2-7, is EAGVTQFPSHSVIEKGQTVTLRCDPISGHDNLYWYRRVMGKEIKFLLHFVKESKQDESGMPNNRFLAERTGGTYSTLKVQPAELEDSGVYFCASSIQGRGEQYFGPGTRLTVT.

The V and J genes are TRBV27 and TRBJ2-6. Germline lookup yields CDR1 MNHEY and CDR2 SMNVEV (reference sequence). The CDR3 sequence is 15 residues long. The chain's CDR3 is CASSFEPTGANVLTF. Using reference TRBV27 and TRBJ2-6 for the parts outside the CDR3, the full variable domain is EAQVTQNPRYLITVTGKKLTVTCSQNMNHEYMSWYRQDPGLGLRQIYYSMNVEVTDKGDVPEGYKVSRKEKRNFPLILESPSPNQTSLYFCASSFEPTGANVLTFGAGSRLTVL.

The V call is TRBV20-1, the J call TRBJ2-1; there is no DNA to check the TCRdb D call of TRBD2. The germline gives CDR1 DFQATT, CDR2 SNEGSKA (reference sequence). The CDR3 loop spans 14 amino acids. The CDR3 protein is CSARGAGVYNEQFF.

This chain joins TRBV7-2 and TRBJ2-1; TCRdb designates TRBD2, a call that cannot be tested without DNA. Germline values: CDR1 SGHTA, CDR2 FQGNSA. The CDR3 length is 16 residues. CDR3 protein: CASSATSGSSINEQFF.

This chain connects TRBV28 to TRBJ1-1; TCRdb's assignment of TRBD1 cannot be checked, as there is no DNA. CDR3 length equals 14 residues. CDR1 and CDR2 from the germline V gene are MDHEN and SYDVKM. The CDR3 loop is CASSLWDRGTEAFF.

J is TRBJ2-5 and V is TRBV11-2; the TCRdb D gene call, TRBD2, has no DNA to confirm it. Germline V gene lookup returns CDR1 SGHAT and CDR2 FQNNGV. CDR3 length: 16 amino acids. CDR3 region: CASSLDQGLSGETQYF.

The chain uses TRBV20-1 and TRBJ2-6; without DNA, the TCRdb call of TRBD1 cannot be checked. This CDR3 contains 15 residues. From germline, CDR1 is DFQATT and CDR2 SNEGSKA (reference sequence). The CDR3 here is CSAGNRDTGANVLTF.

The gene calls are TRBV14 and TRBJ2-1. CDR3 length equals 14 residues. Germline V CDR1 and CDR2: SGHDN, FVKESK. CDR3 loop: CASSQDLGFLEQFF. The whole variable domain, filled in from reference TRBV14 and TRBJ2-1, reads EAGVTQFPSHSVIEKGQTVTLRCDPISGHDNLYWYRRVMGKEIKFLLHFVKESKQDESGMPNNRFLAERTGGTYSTLKVQPAELEDSGVYFCASSQDLGFLEQFFGPGTRLTVL.

The CDR3 loop is CASSLGERDPNIQYF. This chain connects TRBV7-9 to TRBJ2-4; lacking DNA, the TRBD1 call made by TCRdb goes unchecked. This CDR3 comprises 15 residues. Germline CDR1 reads SEHNR; CDR2 reads FQNEAQ (reference sequence).

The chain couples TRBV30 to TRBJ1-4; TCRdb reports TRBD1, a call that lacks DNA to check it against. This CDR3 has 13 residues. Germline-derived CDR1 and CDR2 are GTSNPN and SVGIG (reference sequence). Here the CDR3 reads CAWAQGANEKLFF.

CDR3 amino acids: CATDRGVDSPLHF. This sequence joins TRBV7-9 and TRBJ1-6; TCRdb calls TRBD1, which cannot be checked without DNA. The CDR3 is made up of 13 amino acids. The germline V gene has CDR1 SEHNR and CDR2 FQNEAQ (reference sequence).

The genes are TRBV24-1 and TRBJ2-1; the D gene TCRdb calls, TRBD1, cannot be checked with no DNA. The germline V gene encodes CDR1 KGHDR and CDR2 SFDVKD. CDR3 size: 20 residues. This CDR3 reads CATSDFRPLRGQTKENEQFF.

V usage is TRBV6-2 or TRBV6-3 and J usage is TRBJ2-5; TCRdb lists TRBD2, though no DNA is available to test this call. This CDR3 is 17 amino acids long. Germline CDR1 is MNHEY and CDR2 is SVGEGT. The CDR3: CASTKPGLAGVGETQYF.

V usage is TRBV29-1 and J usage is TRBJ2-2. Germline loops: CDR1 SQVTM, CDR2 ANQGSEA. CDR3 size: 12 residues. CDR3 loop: CSVLEPTGELFF.

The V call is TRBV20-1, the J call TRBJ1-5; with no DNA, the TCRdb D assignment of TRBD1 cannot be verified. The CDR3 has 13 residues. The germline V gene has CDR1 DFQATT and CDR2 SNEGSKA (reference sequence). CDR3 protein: CSARAAANQPQHF.

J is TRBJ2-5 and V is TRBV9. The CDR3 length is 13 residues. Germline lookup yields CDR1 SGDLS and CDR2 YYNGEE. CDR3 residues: CASSLTMQETQYF.

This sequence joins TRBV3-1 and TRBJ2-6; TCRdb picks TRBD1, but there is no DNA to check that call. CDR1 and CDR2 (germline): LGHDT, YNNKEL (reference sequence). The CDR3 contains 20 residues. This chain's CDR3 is CASSRPRAGTGRGGANVLTF.

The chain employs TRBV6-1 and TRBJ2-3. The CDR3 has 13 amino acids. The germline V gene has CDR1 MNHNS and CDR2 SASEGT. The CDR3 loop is CASRMGNTDTQYF.

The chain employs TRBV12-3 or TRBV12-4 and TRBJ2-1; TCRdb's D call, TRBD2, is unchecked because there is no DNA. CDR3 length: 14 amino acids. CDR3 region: CASSFQAGQNEQFF.

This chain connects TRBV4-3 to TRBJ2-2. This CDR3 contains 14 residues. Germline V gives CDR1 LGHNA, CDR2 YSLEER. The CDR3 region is CASSQLTVTGELFF.

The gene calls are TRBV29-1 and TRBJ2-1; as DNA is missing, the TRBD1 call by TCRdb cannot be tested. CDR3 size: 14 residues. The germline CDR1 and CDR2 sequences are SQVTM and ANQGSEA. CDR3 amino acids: CSVEDKGAENEQFF.